This T cell receptor (beta chain) was sequenced for a study of CD8 T cells in ankylosing spondylitis. Findings and limits, study-wide: There was reportedly significant enrichment of clones that were disease-linked in matched ankylosing spondylitis synovial fluid. It appeared that ankylosing spondylitis blood was characterized by a TCR beta motif of about 8 highly homologous variants. In reactive arthritis synovial fluid and blood, some motif variants had been reported before. Disease-linked clones had a CD8+ phenotype and relatively low frequency in peripheral blood.

As regards this clonotype: Its specificity is unknown. One base away lies a much larger clone, so this may be a sequencing read error.

Using its own MiXCR run on the 5' RACE reads, TCRdb lists one record per CDR3 protein. The sample lists roughly 230,000 distinct CDR3 sequences; approximately 7.6% were seen once. CDR1 and CDR2 from the germline V gene are SGHTA and FQGNSA. This CDR3 region has 14 residues. The receptor comes from a female donor with ankylosing spondylitis or in good health (not recorded which). The material sequenced was blood, either unsorted or a sorted T cell fraction (not recorded which). The V gene is TRBV7-2, the J gene TRBJ2-2; D is unclear. This CDR3 reads CVSSLGRRMGELFF. CDR3 nucleotide sequence: TGTGTCAGCAGCTTGGGTAGACGCATGGGGGAGCTGTTTTTT.